The rows below give T cell receptor beta chains drawn from one sample of a study of blood T cell repertoires in COVID-19. The data were produced by immunoSEQ multiplex PCR, yet TCRdb's version contains in-frame clones alone and is incomplete. The repertoire holds 200,000 or so clones, with roughly 90% as singletons. The sequenced sample consisted of PBMCs or T cells enriched from blood (not recorded which). The receptor source for this set is a woman younger than 30 who had recovered from COVID-19. CDR3s include the opening cysteine and the closing phenylalanine or tryptophan. A D gene is named only where the DNA matches it firmly. Size values are once, few and many counts, or a class for expanded clones, and some rows have none.

clone_size d_call j_call v_call cdr3_nt cdr3_aa
NA NA TRBJ1-1 TRBV27 TGTGCCACCGCCCGTCAACAGGGTATCGCTGAAGCTTTCTTT CATARQQGIAEAFF
NA TRBD1 TRBJ1-2 TRBV2 TGTGCCAGCAGTGAAAGGACAGGGGGCAATGGCTACACCTTC CASSERTGGNGYTF
NA TRBD2 TRBJ2-3 TRBV2 TGTGCCAGTACTCCGGGACTAGCGACCACAGATACGCAGTATTTT CASTPGLATTDTQYF
NA NA TRBJ2-5 TRBV19 TGTGCCAGTAGTGTTGGGACAACCCCTGGAGAGACCCAGTACTTC CASSVGTTPGETQYF
NA TRBD1 TRBJ2-7 TRBV28 TGTGCCAGCAGTTACCGGGACAGGGACTCCTACGAGCAGTACTTC CASSYRDRDSYEQYF
NA NA TRBJ2-7 TRBV5-5 TGTGCCAGCAGCTTGGGGCGGACAGACTCCTACGAGCAGTACTTC CASSLGRTDSYEQYF
once NA TRBJ2-1 TRBV6-5 TGTGCCAGCAGGCGACAGGTGGGCTCCTACAATGAGCAGTTCTTC CASRRQVGSYNEQFF
NA NA TRBJ2-7 TRBV30 TGTGCCTGGAGTGTTAGCGGGACAGGGATGAACTTC CAWSVSGTGMNF
NA NA TRBJ1-6 TRBV5-6 TGTGCCAGCAGCTTACAGGAAAATAATTCACCCCTCCACTTT CASSLQENNSPLHF
NA TRBD2 TRBJ2-3 TRBV27 TGTGCCAGCAGTTTATCGCCCCCCTCTAGCGGGGGTACTTATACGCAGTATTTT CASSLSPPSSGGTYTQYF
NA TRBD1 TRBJ2-3 TRBV29-1 TGCAGCGTCACCCCCGGGACAGGGGGCAGAGATACGCAGTATTTT CSVTPGTGGRDTQYF
NA TRBD2 TRBJ2-7 TRBV24-1 TGTGCCACCAGTGTCGTACCCGGGACTAGCGGCTCCTACGAGCAGTACTTC CATSVVPGTSGSYEQYF
NA NA TRBJ1-5 TRBV19 TGTGCCAGTAGTATAGACCCTAAGCAGCCCCAGCATTTT CASSIDPKQPQHF
once TRBD1 TRBJ1-1 TRBV5-1 TGCGCCTCCCACGGAACAGGGGGAACGATGAACACTGAAGCTTTCTTT CASHGTGGTMNTEAFF
NA NA TRBJ1-3 TRBV7-9 TGTGCCAGCAGCCTAGGGTGGGCAGACACCATATATTTT CASSLGWADTIYF
NA TRBD2 TRBJ2-3 TRBV11-3 TGTGCCAGCAGCTCGCCCGGGACTAGCGGTTACACAGATACGCAGTATTTT CASSSPGTSGYTDTQYF
NA NA TRBJ1-5 TRBV5-5 TGTGCCAGCAGTTCAACTACAGGTTACAATCAGCCCCAGCATTTT CASSSTTGYNQPQHF
NA TRBD1 TRBJ1-2 TRBV7-9 TGTGCCAGCAGCCCCCTTAGAGTAGGACAGGGTTATGGCTACACCTTC CASSPLRVGQGYGYTF
NA TRBD1 TRBJ1-5 TRBV2 TGTGCCAGCAGGGCCGGGACAGGGGACAATCAGCCCCAGCATTTT CASRAGTGDNQPQHF
once TRBD1 TRBJ2-7 TRBV2 TGTGCCAGCAGCCCATTCCGGGACAGGGGCTACGAGCAGTACTTC CASSPFRDRGYEQYF
NA TRBD2 TRBJ2-3 TRBV11-2 TGTGCCAGCAGCTTAGGGACTCTAGCGGGGCACACAGATACGCAGTATTTT CASSLGTLAGHTDTQYF
NA NA TRBJ1-1 TRBV30 TGTGCCTGGAGTCACTCCGACAGTCGGGCTTTCTTT CAWSHSDSRAFF
NA NA TRBJ2-1 TRBV30 TGTGCCTGGAAGCCCGGGGGTCGGGGGAACAATGAGCAGTTCTTC CAWKPGGRGNNEQFF
NA NA TRBJ1-4 TRBV5-1 TGCGCCAGCAGCCCAGATGGGGGGGTGGATGAAAAACTGTTTTTT CASSPDGGVDEKLFF
NA NA TRBJ2-2 TRBV24-1 TGTGCCACCAGTGATTTTTTAGAGGGGGAGCTGTTTTTT CATSDFLEGELFF
once NA TRBJ2-7 TRBV19 TGTGCCAGTAGTATCGGGGGCGAGCAGTACTTC CASSIGGEQYF